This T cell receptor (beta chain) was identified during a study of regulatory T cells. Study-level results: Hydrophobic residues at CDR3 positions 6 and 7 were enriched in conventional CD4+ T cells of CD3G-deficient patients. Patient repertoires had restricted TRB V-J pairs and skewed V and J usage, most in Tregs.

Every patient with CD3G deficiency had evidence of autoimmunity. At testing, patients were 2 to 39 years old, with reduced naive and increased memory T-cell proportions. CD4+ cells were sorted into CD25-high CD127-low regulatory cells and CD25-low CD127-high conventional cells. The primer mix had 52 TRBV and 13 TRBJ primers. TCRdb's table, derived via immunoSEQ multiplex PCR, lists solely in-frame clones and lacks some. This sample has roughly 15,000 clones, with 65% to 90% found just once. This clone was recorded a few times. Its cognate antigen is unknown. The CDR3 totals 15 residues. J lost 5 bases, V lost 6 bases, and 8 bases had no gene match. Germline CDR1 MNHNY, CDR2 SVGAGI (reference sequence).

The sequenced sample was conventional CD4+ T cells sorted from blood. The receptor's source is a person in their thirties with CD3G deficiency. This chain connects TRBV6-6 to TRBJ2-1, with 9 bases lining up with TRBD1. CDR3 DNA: TGTGCCAGCAGACACGCCGGGACAGGGAACAATGAGCAGTTCTTC. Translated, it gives CASRHAGTGNNEQFF.